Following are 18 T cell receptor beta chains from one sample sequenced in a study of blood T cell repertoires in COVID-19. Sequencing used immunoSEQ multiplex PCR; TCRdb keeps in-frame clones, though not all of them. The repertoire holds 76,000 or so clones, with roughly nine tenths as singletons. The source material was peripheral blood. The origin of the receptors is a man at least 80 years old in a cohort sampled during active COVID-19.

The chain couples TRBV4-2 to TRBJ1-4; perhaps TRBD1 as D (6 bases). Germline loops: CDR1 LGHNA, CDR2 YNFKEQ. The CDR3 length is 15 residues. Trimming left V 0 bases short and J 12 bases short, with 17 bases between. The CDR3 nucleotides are TGTGCCAGCAGCCAAGACGAAAGACAGGTCGTAGAACTGTTTTTT. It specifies CASSQDERQVVELFF.

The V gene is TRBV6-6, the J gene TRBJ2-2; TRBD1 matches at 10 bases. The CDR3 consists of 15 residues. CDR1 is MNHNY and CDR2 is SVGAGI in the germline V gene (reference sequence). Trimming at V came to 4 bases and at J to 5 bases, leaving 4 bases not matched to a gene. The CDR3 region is CASSSRTGGTGELFF. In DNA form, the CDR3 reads TGTGCCAGCAGTTCCCGGACAGGGGGAACCGGGGAGCTGTTTTTT.

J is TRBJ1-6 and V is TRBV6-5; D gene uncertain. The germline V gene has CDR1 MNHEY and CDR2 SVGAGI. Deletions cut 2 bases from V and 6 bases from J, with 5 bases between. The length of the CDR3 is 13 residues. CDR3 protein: CASSYRVNSPLHF. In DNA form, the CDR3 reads TGTGCCAGCAGTTACCGCGTTAATTCACCCCTCCACTTT.

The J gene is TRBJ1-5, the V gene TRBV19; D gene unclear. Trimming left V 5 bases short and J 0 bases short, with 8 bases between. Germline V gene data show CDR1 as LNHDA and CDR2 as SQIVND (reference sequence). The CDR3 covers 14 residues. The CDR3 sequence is CASSEQHSNQPQHF. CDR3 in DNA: TGTGCCAGTAGTGAACAGCATAGCAATCAGCCCCAGCATTTT.

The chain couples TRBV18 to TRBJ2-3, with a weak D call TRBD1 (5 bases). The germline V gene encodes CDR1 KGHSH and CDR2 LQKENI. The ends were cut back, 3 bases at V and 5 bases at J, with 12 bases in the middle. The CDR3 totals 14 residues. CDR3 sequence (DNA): TGTGCCAGCTCACCTTACAGGTCTGGAGATACGCAGTATTTT. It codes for CASSPYRSGDTQYF.

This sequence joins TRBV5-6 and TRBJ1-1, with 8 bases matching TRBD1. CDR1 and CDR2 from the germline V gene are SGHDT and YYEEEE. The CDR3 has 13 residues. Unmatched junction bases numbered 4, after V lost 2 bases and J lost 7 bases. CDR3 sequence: CASSFFTGGEAFF. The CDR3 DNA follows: TGTGCCAGCAGCTTCTTTACAGGGGGTGAAGCTTTCTTT.

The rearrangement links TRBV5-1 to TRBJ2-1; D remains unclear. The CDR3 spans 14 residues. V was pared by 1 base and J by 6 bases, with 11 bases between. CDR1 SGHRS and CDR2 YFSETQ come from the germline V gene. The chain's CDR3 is CASSLKSSGNEQFF. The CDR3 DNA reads TGCGCCAGCAGCTTGAAGAGTAGTGGCAATGAGCAGTTCTTC. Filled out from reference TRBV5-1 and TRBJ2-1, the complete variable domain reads KAGVTQTPRYLIKTRGQQVTLSCSPISGHRSVSWYQQTPGQGLQFLFEYFSETQRNKGNFPGRFSGRQFSNSRSEMNVSTLELGDSALYLCASSLKSSGNEQFFGPGTRLTVL.

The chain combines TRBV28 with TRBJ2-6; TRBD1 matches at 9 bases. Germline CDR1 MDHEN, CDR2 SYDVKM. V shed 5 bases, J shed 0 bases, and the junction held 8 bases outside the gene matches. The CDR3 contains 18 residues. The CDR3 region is CASSKRTGADSGANVLTF. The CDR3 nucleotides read TGTGCCAGCAGTAAGCGGACAGGGGCGGACTCTGGGGCCAACGTCCTGACTTTC.

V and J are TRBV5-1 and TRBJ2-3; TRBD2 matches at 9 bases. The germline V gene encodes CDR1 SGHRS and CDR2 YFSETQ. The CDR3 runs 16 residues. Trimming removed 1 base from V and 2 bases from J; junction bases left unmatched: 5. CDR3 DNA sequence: TGCGCCAGCAGCTTGCCTAGCGGGGCGCCCACAGATACGCAGTATTTT. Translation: CASSLPSGAPTDTQYF.

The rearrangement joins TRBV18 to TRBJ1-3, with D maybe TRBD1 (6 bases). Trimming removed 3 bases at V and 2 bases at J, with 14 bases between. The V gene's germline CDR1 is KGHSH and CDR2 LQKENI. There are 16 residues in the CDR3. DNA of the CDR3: TGTGCCAGCTCACCGGGCGGGGGCAGAACTGGAAACACCATATATTTT. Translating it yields CASSPGGGRTGNTIYF.

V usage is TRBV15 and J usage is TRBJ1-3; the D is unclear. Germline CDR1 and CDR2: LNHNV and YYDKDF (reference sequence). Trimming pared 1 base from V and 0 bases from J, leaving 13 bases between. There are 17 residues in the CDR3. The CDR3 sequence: CATSRVPLTYSGNTIYF. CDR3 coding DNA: TGTGCCACCAGCAGAGTCCCCTTAACCTACTCTGGAAACACCATATATTTT. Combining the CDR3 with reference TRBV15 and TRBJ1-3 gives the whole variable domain DAMVIQNPRYQVTQFGKPVTLSCSQTLNHNVMYWYQQKSSQAPKLLFHYYDKDFNNEADTPDNFQSRRPNTSFCFLDIRSPGLGDTAMYLCATSRVPLTYSGNTIYFGEGSWLTVV.

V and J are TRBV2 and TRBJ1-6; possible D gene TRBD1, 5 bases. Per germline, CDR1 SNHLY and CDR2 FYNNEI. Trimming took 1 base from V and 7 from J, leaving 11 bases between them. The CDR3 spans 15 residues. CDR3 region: CASSEEGLGNSPLHF. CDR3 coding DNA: TGTGCCAGCAGTGAAGAGGGGCTGGGAAATTCACCCCTCCACTTT.

This CDR3 reads CASSPDRGAGGETQYF. The CDR3 DNA reads as TGTGCCAGCAGCCCCGATAGGGGGGCGGGAGGGGAGACCCAGTACTTC. The J gene is TRBJ2-5, the V gene TRBV7-9; 9 bases are a match to TRBD2. Germline CDR1 SEHNR, CDR2 FQNEAQ (reference sequence). V lost 5 bases and J lost 5; bases outside the gene matches: 12. The CDR3 loop spans 16 amino acids.

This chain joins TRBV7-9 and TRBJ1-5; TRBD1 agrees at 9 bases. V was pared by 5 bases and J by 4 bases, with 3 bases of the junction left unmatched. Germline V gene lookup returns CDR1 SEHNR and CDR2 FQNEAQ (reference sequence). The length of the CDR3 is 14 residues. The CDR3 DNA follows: TGTGCCAGCAGCCAGACAGGGGGAAATCAGCCCCAGCATTTT. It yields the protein CASSQTGGNQPQHF.

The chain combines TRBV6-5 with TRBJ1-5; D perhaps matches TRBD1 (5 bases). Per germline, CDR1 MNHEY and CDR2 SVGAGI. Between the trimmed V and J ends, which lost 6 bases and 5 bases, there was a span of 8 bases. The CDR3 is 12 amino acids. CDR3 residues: CASRTDYQPQHF. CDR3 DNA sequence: TGTGCCAGCAGGACAGACTATCAGCCCCAGCATTTT.

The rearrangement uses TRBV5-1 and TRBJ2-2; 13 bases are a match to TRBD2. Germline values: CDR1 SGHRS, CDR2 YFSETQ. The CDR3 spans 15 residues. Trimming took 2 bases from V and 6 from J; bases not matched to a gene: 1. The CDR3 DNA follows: TGCGCCAGCAGCTTACTAGCGGGGGGGCCCGGGGAGCTGTTTTTT. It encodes CASSLLAGGPGELFF. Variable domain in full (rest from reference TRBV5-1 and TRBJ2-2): KAGVTQTPRYLIKTRGQQVTLSCSPISGHRSVSWYQQTPGQGLQFLFEYFSETQRNKGNFPGRFSGRQFSNSRSEMNVSTLELGDSALYLCASSLLAGGPGELFFGEGSRLTVL.

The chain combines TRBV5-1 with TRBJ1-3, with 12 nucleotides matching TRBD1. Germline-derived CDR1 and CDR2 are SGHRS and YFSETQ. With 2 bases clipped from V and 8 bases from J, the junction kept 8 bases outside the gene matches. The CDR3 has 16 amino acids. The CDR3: CASSLGTGGAVDTIYF. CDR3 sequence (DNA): TGCGCCAGCAGCTTAGGGACAGGGGGCGCGGTGGACACCATATATTTT.

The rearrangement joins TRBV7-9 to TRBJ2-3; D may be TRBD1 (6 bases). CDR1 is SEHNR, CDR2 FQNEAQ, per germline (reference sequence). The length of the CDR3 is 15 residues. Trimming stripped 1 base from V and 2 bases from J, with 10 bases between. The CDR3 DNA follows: TGTGCCAGCAGCTTAGGTGACAGGCTCACAGATACGCAGTATTTT. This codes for CASSLGDRLTDTQYF.